Below, 21 T cell receptor beta chains from the same sample are listed, as sequenced in a study of T cells in Graves' hyperthyroidism and ophthalmopathy. The investigators amplified TCR beta CDR3 regions from RNA transcripts. When the TCR CDR3 underwent first-round RT-PCR, the HTBI primer set was used. One entry per CDR3 protein results from TCRdb running MiXCR on the multiplex PCR reads. The data contain around 500,000 distinct CDR3 sequences, approximately 23% of them singletons. Sequenced material: blood. These TCRs come from a woman aged 70-85 years with Graves' ophthalmopathy.

This chain links TRBV7-6 with TRBJ2-5; 8 bases are shared with TRBD1. Germline loops: CDR1 SGHVS, CDR2 FNYEAQ. The CDR3 is made up of 15 amino acids. V gave up 2 bases and J gave up 4 bases; unmatched junction bases: 6. CDR3 protein: CASSLTTGVRETQYF. The CDR3 bases are TGTGCCAGCAGCTTAACGACAGGGGTTAGAGAGACCCAGTACTTC.

This clonotype was seen repeatedly, ten times or more. J is TRBJ2-3 and V is TRBV20-1; 8 nucleotides match TRBD1. CDR3 length: 13 amino acids. The V gene end was trimmed by 6 bases and the J gene end by 0 bases; junction bases not matched to a gene: 2. Germline assignment: CDR1 DFQATT and CDR2 SNEGSKA (reference sequence). This CDR3 reads CSARTGSTDTQYF. The CDR3 bases are TGCAGTGCGAGGACAGGGAGCACAGATACGCAGTATTTT.

The CDR3 nucleotides read TGTGCCAGCAGTTCTCCCCCCGCAGGATTCTATGGCTACACCTTC. It specifies CASSSPPAGFYGYTF. The rearrangement links TRBV6-2 or TRBV6-3 to TRBJ1-2; no definite D call. Per germline, CDR1 MNHEY and CDR2 SVGEGT. CDR3 length equals 15 residues. The ends were cut back, 4 bases at V and 4 bases at J, with 16 bases in the middle.

The CDR3 loop is CAWKDRGFNEKLFF. DNA of the CDR3: TGTGCCTGGAAAGACAGGGGGTTTAATGAAAAACTGTTTTTT. The chain has TRBV30 and TRBJ1-4; 9 bases agree with TRBD1. Germline V gene data show CDR1 as GTSNPN and CDR2 as SVGIG (reference sequence). V was clipped by 4 bases and J by 4 bases; unmatched bases: 4. The CDR3 covers 14 residues.

Details on this clonotype: Since no conserved phenylalanine or tryptophan closes the CDR3, a read error is the likely cause. V is TRBV5-1 and J is TRBJ1-1, with TRBD1 identical over 7 bases. The CDR3 is made up of 15 amino acids. V lost 4 bases to trimming and J lost 1 base; unmatched junction nucleotides: 7. Per germline, CDR1 SGHRS and CDR2 YFSETQ. The CDR3 reads CASSRTGDGNTEAFL. In DNA, the CDR3 is TGCGCCAGCAGCCGAACAGGGGACGGGAACACTGAAGCTTTCCTT.

The chain links TRBV30 to TRBJ2-7; 8 positions agree with TRBD1. Looked up from germline, CDR1 is GTSNPN and CDR2 is SVGIG (reference sequence). The CDR3 covers 14 residues. Unmatched junction bases numbered 7, after V lost 4 bases and J lost 2 bases. Here the CDR3 reads CAWTRTGSTYEQYF. CDR3 bases: TGTGCCTGGACCCGGACAGGGTCCACCTACGAGCAGTACTTC.

The V call is TRBV3-1, the J call TRBJ2-2; tentative D call: TRBD2 (5 bases). From germline, CDR1 is LGHDT and CDR2 YNNKEL (reference sequence). V was trimmed by 5 bases and J by 7 bases, leaving 11 bases between them. The CDR3 runs 13 residues. The DNA of the CDR3 is TGTGCCAGCAGCTCCCGGGGTGTCGGGGAGCTGTTTTTT. Its translation: CASSSRGVGELFF.

This chain uses TRBV6-1 with TRBJ2-1; D is perhaps TRBD2 (5 bases). V lost 7 bases, J lost 7 bases, and 11 bases lay in between. This CDR3 is 12 amino acids long. Germline values: CDR1 MNHNS, CDR2 SASEGT. The CDR3 loop reads CASTASLNEQFF. The CDR3 DNA reads as TGTGCCAGCACAGCTAGCCTGAATGAGCAGTTCTTC.

This sequence joins TRBV20-1 and TRBJ2-1, with 8 bases lining up with TRBD2. V gave up 1 base and J gave up 6 bases; unmatched junction bases: 11. This CDR3 has 16 residues. The V gene's germline CDR1 is DFQATT and CDR2 SNEGSKA (reference sequence). As DNA, the CDR3 is TGCAGTGCTAGAGGTGGGACTAGGAAGTTTGCCAATGAGCAGTTCTTC. It yields the protein CSARGGTRKFANEQFF.

This clonotype was detected only a few times. The rearrangement links TRBV6-5 to TRBJ2-1; 12 nucleotides align to TRBD2. CDR3 size: 20 residues. Trimming removed 2 bases from V and 2 bases from J; junction bases left unmatched: 13. Germline V gene data show CDR1 as MNHEY and CDR2 as SVGAGI. CDR3: CASSYGTLTSGSGTYNEQFF. The CDR3 DNA follows: TGTGCCAGCAGTTACGGGACCTTGACTAGCGGGAGCGGTACCTACAATGAGCAGTTCTTC.

Note on this clonotype: This may come from a read error, since a much larger clone is one base off. The J gene is TRBJ1-6, the V gene TRBV28, with 7 bases fitting TRBD1. The CDR3 runs to 14 residues. Germline CDR1 MDHEN, CDR2 SYDVKM. Trimming took 8 bases from V and 7 from J; bases not matched to a gene: 8. The CDR3 protein is CASLRDSQNSPLHF. The CDR3 DNA sequence: TGTGCCAGCCTCCGGGACAGCCAGAATTCACCCCTCCACTTT.

This clonotype occurred a few times. The rearrangement joins TRBV20-1 to TRBJ2-3, with a possible D match to TRBD1 (5 bases). V was clipped by 4 bases and J by 0 bases, with 11 bases between them. Germline V lookup: CDR1 DFQATT, CDR2 SNEGSKA (reference sequence). The CDR3 has 14 residues. The CDR3 is CSAKIQVSTDTQYF. As DNA, the CDR3 is TGCAGTGCTAAGATACAGGTTAGCACAGATACGCAGTATTTT.

This clonotype was counted between two and nine times. The chain couples TRBV3-1 to TRBJ2-7, with no clear D. V was pared by 1 base and J by 6 bases, with 13 bases between. The CDR3 runs 14 residues. Germline V gene data show CDR1 as LGHDT and CDR2 as YNNKEL (reference sequence). CDR3 in amino acids: CASSQGSTAGEQYF. The CDR3 DNA sequence: TGTGCCAGCAGCCAAGGGTCGACTGCAGGCGAGCAGTACTTC.

This clonotype appeared a few times. This chain joins TRBV19 and TRBJ1-6, with TRBD1 matching over 9 bases. The CDR3 covers 16 residues. The germline gives CDR1 LNHDA, CDR2 SQIVND (reference sequence). The J segment lost 4 bases and the V segment lost 4 bases, leaving 5 bases of the junction unmatched. The CDR3 nucleotides are TGTGCCAGTAGTACGGGACAGGGTCGATATAATTCACCCCTCCACTTT. Protein product: CASSTGQGRYNSPLHF.

The chain has TRBV12-3 or TRBV12-4 and TRBJ1-2; D is ambiguous. With 3 bases removed from V and 7 bases from J, the gap between germline ends came to 6 bases. CDR3 length: 11 residues. CDR3 amino acids: CASSFSSGYTF. CDR3 nucleotide sequence: TGTGCCAGCAGTTTCAGCTCTGGCTACACCTTC.

This sequence joins TRBV12-3 or TRBV12-4 and TRBJ1-1; 7 bases fit TRBD1. The CDR3 has 17 residues. V shed 6 bases, J shed 4 bases, and the junction held 17 bases outside the gene matches. For the CDR3, the DNA is TGTGCCAGCAGCCCAGGGGGAATGGGGGGGTTAATCACTGAAGCTTTCTTT. Its protein is CASSPGGMGGLITEAFF.

V gene TRBV20-1 combines with J gene TRBJ2-7, with 7 bases lining up with TRBD1. Trimming at V came to 7 bases and at J to 5 bases, leaving 5 bases not matched to a gene. The CDR3 length is 11 residues. CDR1 and CDR2 (germline): DFQATT, SNEGSKA (reference sequence). CDR3: CSVFTGDEQYF. CDR3 sequence (DNA): TGCAGTGTTTTCACAGGGGACGAGCAGTACTTC.

This clonotype was observed at least ten times. V gene TRBV30 combines with J gene TRBJ1-2; TRBD1 is a possible D gene (5 bases). The germline V and J ends were trimmed by 0 bases and 0 bases, with 8 bases remaining between them. CDR1 is GTSNPN and CDR2 is SVGIG in the germline V gene (reference sequence). The CDR3 contains 14 residues. The CDR3 DNA reads as TGTGCCTGGAGTGTAGGGGTGGCTAACTATGGCTACACCTTC. Its translation is CAWSVGVANYGYTF.

The chain has TRBV24-1 and TRBJ1-5, with D perhaps TRBD1 (6 bases). V lost 5 bases and J lost 0, with 10 bases in between. Looked up from germline, CDR1 is KGHDR and CDR2 is SFDVKD. The CDR3 has 15 residues. CDR3 residues: CATSATGNSNQPQHF. CDR3 bases: TGTGCCACCAGTGCGACAGGAAATAGCAATCAGCCCCAGCATTTT.

This chain uses TRBV5-1 with TRBJ2-2, with 9 positions matching TRBD2. With 5 bases clipped from V and 3 bases from J, the junction kept 5 bases outside the gene matches. The germline CDR1 and CDR2 sequences are SGHRS and YFSETQ. This CDR3 has 15 amino acids. CDR3 amino acids: CASSAVAGDTGELFF. The CDR3 DNA is TGCGCCAGCAGTGCAGTAGCGGGGGACACCGGGGAGCTGTTTTTT.

The chain combines TRBV14 with TRBJ1-1, with D unclear. CDR1 is SGHDN and CDR2 is FVKESK in the germline V gene. Trimming removed 3 bases from V and 3 bases from J, with 14 bases in between. The CDR3 loop spans 15 amino acids. In nucleotides, the CDR3 is TGTGCCAGCAGCCACCTTCATACCCCGTACACTGAAGCTTTCTTT. It translates to CASSHLHTPYTEAFF.